These T cell receptor beta chains were read from a single sample in a study of blood T cell repertoires in COVID-19. Libraries were prepared by immunoSEQ multiplex PCR; TCRdb keeps only in-frame clonotypes and omits some of them. The data show under 400,000 clones, with around 87% seen just once and roughly 1.9% held by the top ten. Sequencing used PBMCs or T cells enriched from blood (not recorded which). Receptor source: a man in his forties in a cohort exposed to, infected with or recovered from COVID-19 (not recorded which). CDR3s include the opening cysteine and the closing phenylalanine or tryptophan. Each record gives: J gene, V gene, D gene, CDR3 DNA, CDR3 protein. D genes are given only for firm matches.

TRBJ2-1 TRBV5-1 TRBD2 TGCGCCAGCAGCAGGACAGCGGGGGGCTCCTACAATGAGCAGTTCTTC CASSRTAGGSYNEQFF
TRBJ2-3 TRBV3-1/TRBV3-2 - TGTGCCAGCAGCCAAGGTATTCCAGATACGCAGTATTTT CASSQGIPDTQYF
TRBJ1-1 TRBV15 TRBD1 TGTGCCACCAGCAGGCAGGGGGCAAGAACTGAAGCTTTCTTT CATSRQGARTEAFF
TRBJ2-3 TRBV10-3 TRBD1 TGTGCCATCAGTGGCGGACAGGGGGGGACAGATACGCAGTATTTT CAISGGQGGTDTQYF
TRBJ2-3 TRBV14 - TGTGCCAGCAGCCAAGATTTCGGCGTCGGGGCAGATACGCAGTATTTT CASSQDFGVGADTQYF
TRBJ1-1 TRBV5-5 TRBD1 TGTGCCAGCAGCCGACAGGGTAACACTGAAGCTTTCTTT CASSRQGNTEAFF
TRBJ1-1 TRBV28 - TGTGCCAGCAGCCCGAACCAGGGTGAAGCTTTCTTT CASSPNQGEAFF
TRBJ2-7 TRBV7-9 TRBD2 TGTGCCAGCAGCACCCCTAGCGGCGAGCAGTACTTC CASSTPSGEQYF
TRBJ2-5 TRBV7-9 TRBD1 TGTGCCAGCAGCTTCGGGACAGACCAAGAGACCCAGTACTTC CASSFGTDQETQYF
TRBJ1-1 TRBV28 - TGTGCCAGCAGTTTGGGCAGGCCCACTGAAGCTTTCTTT CASSLGRPTEAFF
TRBJ1-1 TRBV5-1 - TGCGCCAGCAGCTTACAGGGTCCGAACACTGAAGCTTTCTTT CASSLQGPNTEAFF
TRBJ2-7 TRBV5-1 TRBD1 TGCGCCAGCAGCTGGGGACAGGGGTCAACTTACGAGCAGTACTTC CASSWGQGSTYEQYF